This section outlines one T cell receptor beta chain sequence together with its context. Its antigen is currently unknown. This specimen belongs to a study of T-cell reconstitution after alpha-beta-depleted transplantation in children. Germline trimming cut 5 bases from V and 2 bases from J; bases unmatched to any gene: 9. Germline loops: CDR1 LGHNA, CDR2 YSLEER. This CDR3 contains 17 residues. Construction of the TCRbeta library involved unique molecular identifiers. MiXCR, applied by TCRdb to the PCR reads, yields one record per CDR3 protein. The sample yields hundreds of thousands of distinct CDR3 sequences, over 10% seen once. Study results and limitations: One year post-transplant, T-cell counts and diversity were largely derived from T cells produced anew. Reportedly, roughly two months post-transplant, alpha-beta T cells arose from several hundred expanded graft clones. For some patients, TCRbeta diversity was high at day 60 because of recipient T cells and thymic progenitors that survived.

Material: PBMCs, mostly from graft donor cells, obtained 360 days after TCRalphabeta/CD19-depleted stem cell transplant. The chain is built from TRBV4-3 and TRBJ2-1, with 10 bases identical to TRBD1. The sequence was collected from a male patient between 10 and 17 years old who had a stem cell transplant for acute myeloid leukemia, so the T cells may come from the graft donor. The CDR3 DNA is TGCGCCAGCAGCTCCGACCGGGACAGGGGACCCTACAATGAGCAGTTCTTC. Protein product: CASSSDRDRGPYNEQFF.